This TCR beta chain was obtained from a study of shared clonotypes between healthy human individuals. Study-level findings and limits: Tissues were not sampled, only blood, and their repertoires likely differ. Limited genetic and exposure-history diversity came from having few donors.

With 3 bases clipped from V and 5 bases from J, the junction kept 1 base outside the gene matches. The CDR3 runs 13 residues. Germline V gene sequence: CDR1 MDHEN, CDR2 SYDVKM. Libraries were prepared by immunoSEQ multiplex PCR; TCRdb keeps only in-frame clonotypes and omits some of them. The sample lists about 2.2 million clones; 93% were seen once. As for this clone: Its target is not known. Different DNA sequences within this sample yield the same CDR3.

The naive CD8 fraction comprised CD45RO-negative cells positively selected for CCR7 and excluded terminally differentiated effector memory CD45RA+ cells. The chain has TRBV28 and TRBJ2-5; 9 nucleotides align to TRBD1. The sequence derives from a man in his late teens or twenties in good health. Some clones in this sample may be carry-over from other donors' samples. The sample consisted of naive CD8+ T cells from PBMCs. The CDR3 loop reads CASSLTGGETQYF. For the CDR3, the DNA is TGTGCCAGCAGTTTGACAGGGGGGGAGACCCAGTACTTC.